This T cell receptor (beta chain) is drawn from a study of T cells in Graves' hyperthyroidism and ophthalmopathy. Study details: Peripheral blood collection took place at initial diagnosis, before any treatment.

Amplified TCR beta CDR3 regions derived from RNA transcripts. HTBI primers drove first-round RT-PCR of the TCR CDR3. TCRdb independently ran MiXCR on the multiplex PCR reads; one entry per CDR3 protein. The table records 330,000 or so distinct CDR3 sequences, roughly 19% of them present only once. This clonotype has a count of ten or more. Its antigen is undetermined. Germline lookup yields CDR1 SGHAT and CDR2 FQNNGV. This CDR3 contains 15 residues. V lost 3 bases and J 1 base, leaving 12 bases between the germline ends. Thyroid ultrasound, orbital computed tomography, clinical symptoms, and serum thyroxine and TRAb underpinned diagnoses. Notes on the study in general: Blood also showed most of the thyroid clonotypes that were expanded above 0.001.

The receptor's source is a man over 45 with Graves' ophthalmopathy. Sample: blood. The chain employs TRBV11-2 and TRBJ1-1; D is unresolved. CDR3 amino acids: CASSFNQQKNTEAFF. The CDR3 bases are TGTGCCAGCAGCTTTAATCAACAGAAGAACACTGAAGCTTTCTTT.